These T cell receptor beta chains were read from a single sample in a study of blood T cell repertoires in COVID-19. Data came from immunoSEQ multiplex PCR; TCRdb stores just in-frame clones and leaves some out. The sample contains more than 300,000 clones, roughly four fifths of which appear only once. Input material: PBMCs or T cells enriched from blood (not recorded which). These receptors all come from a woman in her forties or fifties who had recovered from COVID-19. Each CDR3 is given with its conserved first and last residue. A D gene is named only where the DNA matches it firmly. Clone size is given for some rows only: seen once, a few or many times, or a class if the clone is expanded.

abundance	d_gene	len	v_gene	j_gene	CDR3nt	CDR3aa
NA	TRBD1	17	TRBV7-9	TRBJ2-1	TGTGCCAGCAGCTTAGTAGGGGGCCTAAGCTCCTACAATGAGCAGTTCTTC	CASSLVGGLSSYNEQFF
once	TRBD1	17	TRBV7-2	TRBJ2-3	TGTGCCAGCAGCTTAGAGGTTTGGACAGGGTTGACAGATACGCAGTATTTT	CASSLEVWTGLTDTQYF
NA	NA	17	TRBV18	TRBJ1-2	TGTGCCAGCTCACCACAAGGGTTTCCAGGGGCGAACTATGGCTACACCTTC	CASSPQGFPGANYGYTF
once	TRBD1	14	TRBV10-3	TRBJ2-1	TGTGCCATCAGTGAACAGGGGGCCTCCGGGGAGCAGTTCTTC	CAISEQGASGEQFF
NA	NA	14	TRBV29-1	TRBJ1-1	TGCAGCGTTCCCGCGGGGGGCCTGAACACTGAAGCTTTCTTT	CSVPAGGLNTEAFF
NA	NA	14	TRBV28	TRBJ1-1	TGTGCCAGCATCACGACACCCGGGGCGGGGGAAGCTTTCTTT	CASITTPGAGEAFF
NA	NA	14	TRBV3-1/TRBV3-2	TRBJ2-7	TGTGCCAGCAGCCCGGGGGATGGGGGCTACGAGCAGTACTTC	CASSPGDGGYEQYF
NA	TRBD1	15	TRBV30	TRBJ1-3	TGTGCCTGGAGGAGGGACAGTTTCTCTGGAAACACCATATATTTT	CAWRRDSFSGNTIYF
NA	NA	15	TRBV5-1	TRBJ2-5	TGCGCCAGCAGCTCGCTGAGCCCGGGGTTAGAGACCCAGTACTTC	CASSSLSPGLETQYF
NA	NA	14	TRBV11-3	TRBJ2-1	TGTGCCAGCAGCTTAACAGGGAAGAAAAATGAGCAGTTCTTC	CASSLTGKKNEQFF
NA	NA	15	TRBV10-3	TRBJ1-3	TGTGCCATCAGCCCGACAGTACCCTCTGGAAACACCATATATTTT	CAISPTVPSGNTIYF
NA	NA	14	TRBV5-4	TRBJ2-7	TGTGCCAGCAACCCGGGACTTACGGCCTACGAGCAGTACTTC	CASNPGLTAYEQYF
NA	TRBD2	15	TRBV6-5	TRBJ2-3	TGTGCCAGCAGTTACCGGACTAGGGACACAGATACGCAGTATTTT	CASSYRTRDTDTQYF
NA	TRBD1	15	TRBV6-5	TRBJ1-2	TGTGCCAGCAGCTACAGGGGGCCCCCTAACTATGGCTACACCTTC	CASSYRGPPNYGYTF
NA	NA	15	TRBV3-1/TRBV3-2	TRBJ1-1	TGTGCCAGCAGCCAATGGGAAGGGGTGCCCACTGAAGCTTTCTTT	CASSQWEGVPTEAFF
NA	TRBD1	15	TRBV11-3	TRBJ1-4	TGTGCCAGCAGCGTCGGGACAGGCGGACGTGAAAAACTGTTTTTT	CASSVGTGGREKLFF
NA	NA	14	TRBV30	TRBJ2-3	TGTGCCTGGGGTCCCTTGGGGCCCACAGATACGCAGTATTTT	CAWGPLGPTDTQYF
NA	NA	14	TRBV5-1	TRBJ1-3	TGCGCCAGCAGCTTAAAACAGGGAGGAAACACCATATATTTT	CASSLKQGGNTIYF
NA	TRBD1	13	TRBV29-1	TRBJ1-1	TGCAGCGTGGTACAGGGGGCGCAAAGTGAAGCTTTCTTT	CSVVQGAQSEAFF
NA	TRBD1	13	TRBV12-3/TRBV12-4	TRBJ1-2	TGTGCCAGCAGCCTGGGACAGCCCTATGGCTACACCTTC	CASSLGQPYGYTF
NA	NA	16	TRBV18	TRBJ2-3	TGTGCCAGCTCACCACTGGGTCGCGGCCTAAAAGATACGCAGTATTTT	CASSPLGRGLKDTQYF
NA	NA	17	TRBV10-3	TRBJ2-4	TGTGCCATCAGTGTATACCCAGCGGAGATGAGTGGAAACATTCAGTACTTC	CAISVYPAEMSGNIQYF
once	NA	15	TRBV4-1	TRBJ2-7	TGCGCCAGCCGCCAGGTCGGACAGAGAACCTACGAGCAGTACTTC	CASRQVGQRTYEQYF
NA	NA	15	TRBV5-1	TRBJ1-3	TGCGCCAGCAGCCCCGTATATCCCTCTGGAAACACCATATATTTT	CASSPVYPSGNTIYF
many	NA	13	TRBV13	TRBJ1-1	TGTGCCAGCAGCTTAGTTTCGGGGTCTGAAGCTTTCTTT	CASSLVSGSEAFF
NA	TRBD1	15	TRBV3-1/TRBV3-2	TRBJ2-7	TGTGCCAGCAGCCAAGACCAGGGGGCGACGTACGAGCAGTACTTC	CASSQDQGATYEQYF
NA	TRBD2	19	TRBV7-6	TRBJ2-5	TGTGCCAGCAGCTTAAGTCTTATTAGCGGGGCCTCGTACCAAGAGACCCAGTACTTC	CASSLSLISGASYQETQYF
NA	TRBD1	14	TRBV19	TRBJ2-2	TGTGCCAGTATAGGACAGGTGGTTCCCGGGGAGCTGTTTTTT	CASIGQVVPGELFF
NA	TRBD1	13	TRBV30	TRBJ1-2	TGTGCCGGACAGGGGGCAGGGGAGAATGGCTACACCTTC	CAGQGAGENGYTF
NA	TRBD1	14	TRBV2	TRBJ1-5	TGTGCCAGCAGTGGCACAGGGGGCCGGCAGCCCCAGCATTTT	CASSGTGGRQPQHF
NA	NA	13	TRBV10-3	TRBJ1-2	TGTGCCATCAGTGTTGGGCCAGCGGGGGGCTACACCTTC	CAISVGPAGGYTF